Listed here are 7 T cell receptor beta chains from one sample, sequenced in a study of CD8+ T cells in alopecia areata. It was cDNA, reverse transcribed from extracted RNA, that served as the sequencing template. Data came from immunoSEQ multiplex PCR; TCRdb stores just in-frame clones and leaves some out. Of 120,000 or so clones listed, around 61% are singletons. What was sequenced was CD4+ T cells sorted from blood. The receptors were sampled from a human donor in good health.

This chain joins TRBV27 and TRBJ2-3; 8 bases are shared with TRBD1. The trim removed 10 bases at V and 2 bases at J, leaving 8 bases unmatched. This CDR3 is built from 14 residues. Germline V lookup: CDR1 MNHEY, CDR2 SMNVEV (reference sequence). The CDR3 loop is CATRDRRVTDTQYF. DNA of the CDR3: TGTGCCACCCGGGACAGGAGGGTCACAGATACGCAGTATTTT.

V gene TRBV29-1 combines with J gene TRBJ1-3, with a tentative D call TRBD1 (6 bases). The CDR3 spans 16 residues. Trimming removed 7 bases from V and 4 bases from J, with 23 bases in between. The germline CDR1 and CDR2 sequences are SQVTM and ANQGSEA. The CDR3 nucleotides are TGCAGCGCCGCAAGCCAGGGACATCGCGAAGGAAACACCATATATTTT. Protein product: CSAASQGHREGNTIYF.

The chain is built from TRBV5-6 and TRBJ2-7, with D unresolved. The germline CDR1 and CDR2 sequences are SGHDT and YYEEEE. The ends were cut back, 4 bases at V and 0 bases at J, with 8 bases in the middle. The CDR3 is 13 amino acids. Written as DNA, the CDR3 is TGTGCCAGCAGCCGTGGTCCCTCCTACGAGCAGTACTTC. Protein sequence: CASSRGPSYEQYF.

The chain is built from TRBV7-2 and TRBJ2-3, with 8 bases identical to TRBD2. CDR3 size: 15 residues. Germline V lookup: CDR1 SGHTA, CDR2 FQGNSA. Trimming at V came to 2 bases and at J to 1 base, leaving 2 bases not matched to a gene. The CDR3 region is CASSLRRGGTDTQYF. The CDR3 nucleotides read TGTGCCAGCAGCTTAAGGCGGGGGGGCACAGATACGCAGTATTTT.

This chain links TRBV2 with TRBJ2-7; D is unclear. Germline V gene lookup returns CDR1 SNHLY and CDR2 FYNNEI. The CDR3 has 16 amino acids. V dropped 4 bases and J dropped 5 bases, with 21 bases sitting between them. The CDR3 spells CASSAQLNIRGHEQYF. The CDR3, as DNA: TGTGCCAGCAGTGCCCAACTTAATATCCGAGGCCACGAGCAGTACTTC.

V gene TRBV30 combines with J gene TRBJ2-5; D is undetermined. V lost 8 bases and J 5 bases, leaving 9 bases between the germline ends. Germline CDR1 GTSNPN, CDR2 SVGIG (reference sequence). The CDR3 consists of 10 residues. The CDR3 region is CAVRSETQYF. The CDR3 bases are TGTGCCGTTCGTTCGGAGACCCAGTACTTC.

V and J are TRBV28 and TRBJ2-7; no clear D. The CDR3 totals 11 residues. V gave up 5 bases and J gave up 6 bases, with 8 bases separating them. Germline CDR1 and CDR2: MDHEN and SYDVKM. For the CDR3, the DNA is TGTGCCAGCAGTCGACCCCTCGAGCAGTACTTC. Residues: CASSRPLEQYF.